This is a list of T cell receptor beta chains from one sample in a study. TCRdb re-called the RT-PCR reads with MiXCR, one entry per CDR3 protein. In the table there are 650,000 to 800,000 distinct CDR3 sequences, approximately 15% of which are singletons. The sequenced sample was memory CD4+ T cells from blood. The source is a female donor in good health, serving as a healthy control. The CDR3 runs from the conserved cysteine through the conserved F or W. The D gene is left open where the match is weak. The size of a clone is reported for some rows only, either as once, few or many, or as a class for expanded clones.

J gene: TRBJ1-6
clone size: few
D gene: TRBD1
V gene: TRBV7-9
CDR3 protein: CASSLGTGIGSPLHF
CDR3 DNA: TGTGCCAGCAGCTTAGGGACAGGGATCGGTTCACCCCTCCACTTT

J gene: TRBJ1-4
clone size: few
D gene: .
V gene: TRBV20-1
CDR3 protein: CSASPLGGEKLFF
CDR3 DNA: TGCAGTGCTAGCCCTCTTGGGGGTGAAAAACTGTTTTTT

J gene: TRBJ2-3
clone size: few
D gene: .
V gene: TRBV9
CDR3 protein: CASSKLALTDTQYF
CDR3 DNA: TGTGCCAGCAGCAAACTAGCTTTGACGGATACGCAGTATTTT

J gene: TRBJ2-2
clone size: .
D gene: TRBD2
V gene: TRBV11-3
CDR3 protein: CASSGLAGASGELFF
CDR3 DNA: TGTGCCAGCAGTGGACTAGCGGGAGCAAGCGGGGAGCTGTTTTTT

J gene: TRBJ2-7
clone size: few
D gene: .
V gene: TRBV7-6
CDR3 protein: CASSSSQDFGEQYF
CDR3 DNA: TGTGCCAGCAGCTCTTCCCAGGATTTTGGCGAGCAGTACTTC

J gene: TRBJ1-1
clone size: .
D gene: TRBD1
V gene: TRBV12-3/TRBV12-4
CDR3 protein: CASREGTGWSTEAFF
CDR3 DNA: TGTGCCAGCAGAGAAGGGACAGGGTGGAGCACTGAAGCTTTCTTT

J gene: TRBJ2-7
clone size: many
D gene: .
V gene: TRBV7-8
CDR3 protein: CASSPRGNYEQYF
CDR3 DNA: TGTGCCAGCAGCCCAAGAGGGAACTACGAGCAGTACTTC

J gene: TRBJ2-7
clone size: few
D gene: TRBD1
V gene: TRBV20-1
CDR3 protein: CSARQGVDEQYF
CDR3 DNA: TGCAGTGCAAGACAGGGGGTCGACGAGCAGTACTTC

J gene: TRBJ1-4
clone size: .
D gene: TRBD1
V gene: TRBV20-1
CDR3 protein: CSARDQGGATNEKLFF
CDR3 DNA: TGCAGTGCTAGAGACCAGGGGGGGGCAACTAATGAAAAACTGTTTTTT

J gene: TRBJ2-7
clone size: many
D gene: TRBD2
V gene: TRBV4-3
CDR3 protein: CASSQEAWTSAGEQYF
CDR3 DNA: TGCGCCAGCAGCCAAGAGGCATGGACTAGCGCTGGCGAGCAGTACTTC

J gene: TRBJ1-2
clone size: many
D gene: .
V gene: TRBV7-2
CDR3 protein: CASSPGPSYGYTF
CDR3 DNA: TGTGCCAGCAGCCCAGGGCCTTCCTATGGCTACACCTTC

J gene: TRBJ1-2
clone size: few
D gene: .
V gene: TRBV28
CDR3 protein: CASSITNRGGITF
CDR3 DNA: TGTGCCAGCAGTATAACAAACAGAGGCGGTATCACCTTC

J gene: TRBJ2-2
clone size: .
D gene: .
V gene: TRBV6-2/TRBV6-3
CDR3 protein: CASSYSAAGELFF
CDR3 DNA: TGTGCCAGCAGTTACTCAGCCGCCGGGGAGCTGTTTTTT

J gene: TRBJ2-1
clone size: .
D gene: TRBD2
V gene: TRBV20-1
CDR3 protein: CSARGPDSGGAYNEQFF
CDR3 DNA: TGCAGTGCTAGAGGCCCCGATAGCGGGGGGGCCTACAATGAGCAGTTCTTC

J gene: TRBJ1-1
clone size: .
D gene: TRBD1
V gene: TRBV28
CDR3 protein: CASSPRTGRTEAFF
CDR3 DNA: TGTGCCAGCAGTCCCCGGACAGGGAGGACTGAAGCTTTCTTT

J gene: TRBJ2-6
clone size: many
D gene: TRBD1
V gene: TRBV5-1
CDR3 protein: CASSPRTGGNSGANVLTF
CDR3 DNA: TGCGCCAGCAGCCCGCGAACAGGGGGCAACTCTGGGGCCAACGTCCTGACTTTC

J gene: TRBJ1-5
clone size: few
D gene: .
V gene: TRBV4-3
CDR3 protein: CASSQRWGGDQPQHF
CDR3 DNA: TGCGCCAGCAGCCAACGGTGGGGTGGGGATCAGCCCCAGCATTTT

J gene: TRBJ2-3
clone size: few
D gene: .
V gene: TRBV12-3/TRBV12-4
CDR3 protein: CASSRPPDTQYF
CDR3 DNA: TGTGCCAGCAGTCGACCACCAGATACGCAGTATTTT

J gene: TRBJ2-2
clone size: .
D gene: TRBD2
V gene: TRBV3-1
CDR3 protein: CASRLAGVVDGELFF
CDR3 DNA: TGTGCCAGCAGATTAGCGGGAGTAGTGGACGGGGAGCTGTTTTTT

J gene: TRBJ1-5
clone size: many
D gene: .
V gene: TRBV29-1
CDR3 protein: CSVGEGGNQPQHF
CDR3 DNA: TGCAGCGTTGGGGAGGGAGGCAATCAGCCCCAGCATTTT

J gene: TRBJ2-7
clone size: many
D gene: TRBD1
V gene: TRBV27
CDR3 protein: CASSRQGIGAYEQYF
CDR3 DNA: TGTGCCAGCAGTCGACAGGGAATTGGTGCCTACGAGCAGTACTTC

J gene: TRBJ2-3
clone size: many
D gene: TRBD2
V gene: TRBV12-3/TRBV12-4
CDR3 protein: CASSSSSGGTDTQYF
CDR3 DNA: TGTGCCAGCAGCTCGTCGAGCGGGGGGACAGATACGCAGTATTTT

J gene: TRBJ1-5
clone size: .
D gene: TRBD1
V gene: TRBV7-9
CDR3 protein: CASSGTGAFSNQPQHF
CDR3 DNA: TGTGCCAGCAGCGGGACAGGGGCCTTTAGCAATCAGCCCCAGCATTTT

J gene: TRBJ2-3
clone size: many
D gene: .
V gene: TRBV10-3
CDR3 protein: CAISGDGADTQYF
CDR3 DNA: TGTGCCATCAGTGGGGACGGGGCAGATACGCAGTATTTT

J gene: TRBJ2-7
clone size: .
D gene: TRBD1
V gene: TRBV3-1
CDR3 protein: CASSRDRDSPLYF
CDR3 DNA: TGTGCCAGCAGCAGAGACCGGGACAGTCCCTTATACTTC

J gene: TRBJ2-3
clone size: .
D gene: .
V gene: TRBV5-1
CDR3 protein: CASSLEVVSSTDTQYF
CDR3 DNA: TGCGCCAGCAGCTTGGAAGTCGTATCATCCACAGATACGCAGTATTTT

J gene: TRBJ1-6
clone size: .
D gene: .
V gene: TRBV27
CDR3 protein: CASSLAGAPLHF
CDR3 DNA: TGTGCCAGCAGTCTCGCTGGGGCTCCCCTCCACTTT

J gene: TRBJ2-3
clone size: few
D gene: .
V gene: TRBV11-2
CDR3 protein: CASSTWAVIMDTQYF
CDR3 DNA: TGTGCCAGCAGCACCTGGGCGGTGATCATGGATACGCAGTATTTT

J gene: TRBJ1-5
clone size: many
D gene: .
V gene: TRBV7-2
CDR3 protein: CASSLEGWVQPQHF
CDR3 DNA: TGTGCCAGCAGCTTAGAGGGGTGGGTTCAGCCCCAGCATTTT

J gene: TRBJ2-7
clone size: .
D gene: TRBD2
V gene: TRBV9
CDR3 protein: CASSVERTSLFLSPEVDEQYF
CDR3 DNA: TGTGCCAGCAGCGTAGAGAGGACTAGCCTTTTTTTATCGCCCGAGGTGGACGAGCAGTACTTC

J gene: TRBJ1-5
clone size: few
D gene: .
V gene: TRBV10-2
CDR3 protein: CASSDSLGNNQPQHF
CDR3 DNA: TGCGCCAGCAGTGATAGTCTCGGCAACAATCAGCCCCAGCATTTT

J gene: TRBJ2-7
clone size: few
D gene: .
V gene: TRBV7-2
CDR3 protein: CASSLRPSVDEQYF
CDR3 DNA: TGTGCCAGCAGCCTAAGACCTTCCGTGGATGAGCAGTACTTC

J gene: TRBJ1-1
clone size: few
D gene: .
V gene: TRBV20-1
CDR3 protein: CSAVGNREAFF
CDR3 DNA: TGCAGTGCTGTGGGGAACAGAGAAGCTTTCTTT

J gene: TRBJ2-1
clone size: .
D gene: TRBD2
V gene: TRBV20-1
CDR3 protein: CSAVRTGGEQFF
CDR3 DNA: TGCAGTGCTGTTAGAACGGGGGGTGAGCAGTTCTTC

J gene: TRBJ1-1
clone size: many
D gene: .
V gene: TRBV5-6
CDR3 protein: CASSLPASGEAFF
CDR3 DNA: TGTGCCAGCAGCTTGCCCGCGTCGGGTGAAGCTTTCTTT

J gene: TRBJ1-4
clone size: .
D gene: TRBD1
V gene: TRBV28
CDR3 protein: CASSKIGTGNEKLFF
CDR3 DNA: TGTGCCAGCAGCAAAATCGGGACAGGGAATGAAAAACTGTTTTTT

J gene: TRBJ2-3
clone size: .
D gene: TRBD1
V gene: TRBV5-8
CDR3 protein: CASRQGAEDTQYF
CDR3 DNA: TGTGCCAGCAGACAGGGGGCGGAAGATACGCAGTATTTT